Below, one T cell receptor (beta chain) is given with its context. Its specificity is unknown. This specimen includes other DNA sequences encoding the same CDR3. This entry is derived from a study of shared clonotypes between healthy human individuals. Using immunoSEQ multiplex PCR, the repertoire was profiled, and TCRdb retains in-frame clones only, with some absent. This table holds just over 2,000,000 clones, 90% to 95% found once. Study-wide findings and caveats: Generation probabilities were higher for clonotypes shared across all four sorted-subset donors than for unshared ones.

From germline, CDR1 is MNHNS and CDR2 SASEGT. The CDR3 is made up of 15 amino acids. The V and J ends lost 2 bases and 0 bases, in that order; junction bases with no gene match: 0. The chain couples TRBV6-1 to TRBJ2-7; 11 bases are shared with TRBD2. This clonotype originated in a man aged 18 to 30 in good health. Sequenced: naive CD4+ T cells sorted from blood. Specified subset: CD45RA+ positively selected. CDR3 in amino acids: CASSELAGGSYEQYF. CDR3 sequence (DNA): TGTGCCAGCAGTGAACTAGCGGGAGGCTCCTACGAGCAGTACTTC.